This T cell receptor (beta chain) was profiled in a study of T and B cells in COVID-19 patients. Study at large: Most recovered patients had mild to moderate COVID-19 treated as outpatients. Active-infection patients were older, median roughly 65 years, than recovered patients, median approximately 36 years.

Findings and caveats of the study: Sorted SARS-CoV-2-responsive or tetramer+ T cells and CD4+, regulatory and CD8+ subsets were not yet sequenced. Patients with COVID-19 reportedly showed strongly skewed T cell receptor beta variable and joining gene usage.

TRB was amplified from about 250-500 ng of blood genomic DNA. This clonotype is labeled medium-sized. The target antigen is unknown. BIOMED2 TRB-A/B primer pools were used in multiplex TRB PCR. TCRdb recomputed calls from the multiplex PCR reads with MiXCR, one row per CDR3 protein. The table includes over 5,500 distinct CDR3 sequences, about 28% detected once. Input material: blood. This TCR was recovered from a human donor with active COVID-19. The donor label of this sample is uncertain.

In DNA form, the CDR3 reads TGTGCCAGCGGACTCACAGGGGGCGACGCCGGGGAGCTGTTTTTT. Its protein product is CASGLTGGDAGELFF. This sequence joins TRBV6-2 or TRBV6-3 and TRBJ2-2; 9 bases agree with TRBD1. The CDR3 has 15 amino acids. V trimming: 8 bases; J trimming: 6 bases; junction bases outside the gene matches: 10. Germline loops: CDR1 MNHEY, CDR2 SVGEGT.